Given below is one TCR beta chain in context. One end of the junction varies from germline; a read error may be responsible. Methods used by the authors: Amplification with reference gene primers provided the estimates of nucleated cell counts. Data came from immunoSEQ multiplex PCR; TCRdb stores just in-frame clones and leaves some out. The V and J calls and the clone size are those of that table, but D and trimming were determined from the DNA. The repertoire consists of around 160,000 clones, with roughly nine tenths occurring once and the leading ten covering 10% to 15%. The Seattle patients joined while their infection was active and were tracked longitudinally afterward. This specimen comes from a study of blood T cell repertoires in COVID-19. Study context: Acute and convalescent COVID-19 samples came from the United States, Italy and Spain.

The TCR originated in a man younger than 35 with COVID-19, enrolled during active disease. Sequences were obtained from peripheral blood.

For the CDR3, the DNA is TGTGCCACCTCTTTCAACGGGAAAAGTATCTTC. It specifies CATSFNGKSIF. The chain joins TRBV15 to TRBJ1-2; no clear D gene. CDR1 LNHNV and CDR2 YYDKDF come from the germline V gene (reference sequence). The CDR3 loop spans 11 amino acids. Combining the CDR3 with reference TRBV15 and TRBJ1-2 gives the whole variable domain DAMVIQNPRYQVTQFGKPVTLSCSQTLNHNVMYWYQQKSSQAPKLLFHYYDKDFNNEADTPDNFQSRRPNTSFCFLDIRSPGLGDTAMYLCATSFNGKSIFGSGTRLTVV.